This T cell receptor (beta chain) emerged from a study of shared T cell receptors in the human thymus. The CDR3 spans 16 residues. In germline, CDR1 is LGHNA, CDR2 YNFKEQ. Trimming removed 1 base from V and 3 bases from J; junction bases left unmatched: 8. The data were produced by immunoSEQ multiplex PCR, yet TCRdb's version contains in-frame clones alone and is incomplete. The sample shows about 660,000 clones, 88% of them seen only once. The sample was also reused in another study, on human thymus T cells.

The sequence was obtained from a boy under two years old with a congenital heart defect. Sequencing was carried out using thymocytes. The rearrangement links TRBV4-2 to TRBJ2-7; 8 nucleotides line up with TRBD1. The CDR3 coding sequence is TGTGCCAGCAGCCAAGTTCTCAGGACAGGGATCTACGAGCAGTACTTC. Translated: CASSQVLRTGIYEQYF.